The 11 T cell receptor beta chains below were found in one sample sequenced in a study of blood T cell repertoires in COVID-19. Sequencing used immunoSEQ multiplex PCR; TCRdb keeps in-frame clones, though not all of them. The data contain 150,000 to 170,000 clones, approximately 73% of them singletons. Sequences were obtained from peripheral blood. The receptors shown here come from a woman older than 75 with acute or convalescent COVID-19.

The chain recombines TRBV2 with TRBJ2-2, with a weak D call TRBD2 (5 bases). Germline V gene sequence: CDR1 SNHLY, CDR2 FYNNEI. CDR3 size: 14 residues. Trimming removed 3 bases at V and 5 bases at J, with 10 bases between. CDR3 sequence (DNA): TGTGCCAGCAGTGACGGGGTTAAGACCGGGGAGCTGTTTTTT. Translating gives CASSDGVKTGELFF.

V usage is TRBV3-1 (or the pseudogene TRBV3-2) and J usage is TRBJ1-5; 7 positions agree with TRBD1. The CDR3 length is 14 residues. Germline V gene lookup returns CDR1 LGHDT and CDR2 YNNKEL (reference sequence). J was trimmed by 4 bases and V by 5 bases; bases with no gene match: 5. The CDR3 is CASSDRARNQPQHF. As DNA, the CDR3 is TGTGCCAGCAGCGACAGGGCACGGAATCAGCCCCAGCATTTT.

This rearrangement joins TRBV5-1 to TRBJ2-7; D is possibly TRBD1 (6 bases). CDR1 is SGHRS and CDR2 is YFSETQ in the germline V gene. The length of the CDR3 is 14 residues. Trimming cost V 3 bases and J 0 bases, with 10 bases left between them. CDR3 sequence reads: CASSWGQGSYEQYF. Here the CDR3 DNA reads TGCGCCAGCAGCTGGGGGCAGGGCTCCTACGAGCAGTACTTC.

The chain employs TRBV3-1 (or the pseudogene TRBV3-2) and TRBJ1-2; possible D gene TRBD1, 6 bases. The CDR3 is 13 residues long. V gave up 5 bases and J gave up 2 bases, with 9 bases separating them. CDR1 is LGHDT and CDR2 is YNNKEL in the germline V gene (reference sequence). The chain's CDR3 is CASSGQSNYGYTF. CDR3 sequence (DNA): TGTGCCAGCAGCGGACAGTCCAACTATGGCTACACCTTC.

This clone has only one observation. The rearrangement joins TRBV7-2 to TRBJ2-7, with 9 bases identical to TRBD2. Per germline, CDR1 SGHTA and CDR2 FQGNSA. The junction had 5 bases not matched to a gene; V was cut back by 5 bases and J by 3 bases. This CDR3 is built from 14 residues. The CDR3, as DNA: TGTGCCAGCAGCCACGCGGGAGGGGGCTACGAGCAGTACTTC. It encodes CASSHAGGGYEQYF.

The chain couples TRBV6-5 to TRBJ1-1; 7 bases map to TRBD1. Unmatched junction bases numbered 7, after V lost 6 bases and J lost 0 bases. Germline CDR1 is MNHEY and CDR2 is SVGAGI. CDR3 length equals 15 residues. CDR3 loop: CASRRSGQVNTEAFF. In DNA, the CDR3 is TGTGCCAGCAGAAGGAGTGGACAGGTGAACACTGAAGCTTTCTTT.

This sequence joins TRBV27 and TRBJ1-1; weak D call: TRBD1 (5 bases). With 8 bases removed from V and 5 bases from J, the gap between germline ends came to 15 bases. Germline V gives CDR1 MNHEY, CDR2 SMNVEV (reference sequence). This CDR3 spans 13 amino acids. The CDR3 DNA is TGTGCCAGCCGCTCCGGGGGGGAGACTGAAGCTTTCTTT. Its translation is CASRSGGETEAFF.

The V gene is TRBV5-1, the J gene TRBJ2-3, with 7 bases fitting TRBD1. The junction had 5 bases not matched to a gene; V was cut back by 1 base and J by 0 bases. In germline, CDR1 is SGHRS, CDR2 YFSETQ. CDR3 size: 16 residues. CDR3 in amino acids: CASSLLTGVSTDTQYF. CDR3 nucleotides: TGCGCCAGCAGCTTGCTTACAGGGGTTAGCACAGATACGCAGTATTTT.

V and J are TRBV5-5 and TRBJ2-7; D is perhaps TRBD2 (5 bases). V lost 3 bases and J 3 bases, leaving 19 bases between the germline ends. Germline values: CDR1 SGHKS, CDR2 YYEKEE (reference sequence). The CDR3 spans 16 residues. CDR3 DNA: TGTGCCAGCAGCTCATCCCCAGGAATCGAGGGCTACGAGCAGTACTTC. Protein: CASSSSPGIEGYEQYF.

V usage is TRBV12-3 or TRBV12-4 and J usage is TRBJ1-5; D is ambiguous. Trimming removed 5 bases at V and 6 bases at J, with 11 bases between. The CDR3 extends over 13 amino acids. CDR3 nucleotide sequence: TGTGCCAGCAGTACACTCCACAGTCAGCCCCAGCATTTT. It codes for CASSTLHSQPQHF.

The V and J genes are TRBV4-2 and TRBJ1-2, with 7 nucleotides matching TRBD1. J gave up 1 base and V 4 bases, and 6 bases lay outside the gene matches. Germline lookup yields CDR1 LGHNA and CDR2 YNFKEQ. This CDR3 has 15 amino acids. CDR3 in amino acids: CASSRDGQVNYGYTF. The CDR3 DNA sequence: TGTGCCAGCAGCCGGGACGGACAGGTTAACTATGGCTACACCTTC.